The T cell receptor (beta chain) under discussion was sequenced for a study of blood T cell repertoires in COVID-19. Here immunoSEQ multiplex PCR was the method, and the copy in TCRdb shows in-frame clones only, minus some. Here the sample spans around 150,000 clones, under 80% being singletons. The CDR3 extends over 16 amino acids. Trimming removed 6 bases from V and 1 base from J; junction bases left unmatched: 5. The germline gives CDR1 SGHKS, CDR2 YYEKEE (reference sequence). The sequence was collected from a man aged 65 to 85 with acute or convalescent COVID-19. The sample taken for sequencing was peripheral blood. The gene calls are TRBV5-5 and TRBJ2-1; 12 bases fit TRBD2. CDR3 sequence (DNA): TGTGCCAGCATCGAAGGGACTAGCGGGTCCTACAATGAGCAGTTCTTC. It codes for CASIEGTSGSYNEQFF. The entire variable domain, with the rest obtained from reference TRBV5-5 and TRBJ2-1, is as follows: DAGVTQSPTHLIKTRGQQVTLRCSPISGHKSVSWYQQVLGQGPQFIFQYYEKEERGRGNFPDRFSARQFPNYSSELNVNALLLGDSALYLCASIEGTSGSYNEQFFGPGTRLTVL.